This TCR beta chain originates from a study of identical twins. TCRdb reanalysed the 5' RACE reads using MiXCR and keeps one entry per CDR3 protein. The sample includes about 190,000 distinct CDR3 sequences, around a sixth seen only once; the top ten take 40%. Trimming stripped 6 bases from V and 4 bases from J, with 20 bases between. CDR3 size: 16 residues. This clonotype showed up just a few times. Antigen: not known. Whole-study results and caveats: When twins shared out-of-frame alpha sequences, those sequences had excess low generation probability. Not following the same donors, the study drew its conclusions from cross-sectional statistical analysis.

These data also formed part of another study, on T cells expressing NK-cell markers. That work adds: With respect to HCMV, most of the eight sequenced donors were seropositive, and one was seronegative.

The genes are TRBV12-3 or TRBV12-4 and TRBJ2-3, with D possibly matching TRBD2 (6 bases). The sample was CD8+ T cells sorted from blood. The receptor's source is a woman under 30 in good health. CDR3 in amino acids: CASSRLGLPAADTQYF. The CDR3 nucleotides are TGTGCCAGCAGCCGATTGGGACTCCCCGCCGCAGATACGCAGTATTTT.